What follows are 10 T cell receptor beta chains derived from one specimen sequenced in a study of CD4 T cells in relation to SARS-CoV-2 and coronaviruses. Their antigen targets remain unknown. The protocol was immunoSEQ multiplex PCR, while the TCRdb copy is restricted to in-frame clones and leaves out a portion. The table includes 25,000 to 30,000 clones, about 79% detected once. Unexposed donor CD4+ T cells date from about 2011-2018, before the COVID-19 pandemic. Isolation of CD4+ T cells took place after about eleven days in culture. The sequencing sample was made of CD4+ T cells from PBMCs, cultured in vitro. The source is a human donor in good health.

The chain combines TRBV3-1 (or the pseudogene TRBV3-2) with TRBJ2-5; perhaps TRBD2 as D (6 bases). Germline CDR1 reads LGHDT; CDR2 reads YNNKEL (reference sequence). The CDR3 is 15 residues long. Trimming removed 1 base from V and 5 bases from J, with 14 bases in between. The CDR3 protein is CASSQADWGRETQYF. CDR3 sequence (DNA): TGTGCCAGCAGCCAAGCAGATTGGGGGAGGGAGACCCAGTACTTC.

This clone was counted a single time. This chain connects TRBV3-1 (or the pseudogene TRBV3-2) to TRBJ2-1; the match to TRBD2 covers 13 bases. The CDR3 covers 16 residues. J lost 9 bases, V lost 4 bases, and 9 bases had no gene match. Germline V gene sequence: CDR1 LGHDT, CDR2 YNNKEL (reference sequence). This CDR3 is CASSRRGTSGGGEQFF. CDR3 nucleotide sequence: TGTGCCAGCAGCCGGCGGGGAACTAGCGGGGGGGGTGAGCAGTTCTTC.

The chain has TRBV6-6 and TRBJ2-7, with TRBD2 identical over 8 bases. V was pared by 2 bases and J by 5 bases, with 11 bases of the junction left unmatched. The CDR3 spans 16 residues. Germline CDR1 reads MNHNY; CDR2 reads SVGAGI (reference sequence). The CDR3 DNA follows: TGTGCCAGCAGTTACGGCCCCAGCGGGAGCGGCCACGAGCAGTACTTC. Translated, it gives CASSYGPSGSGHEQYF.

This clone was observed a few times. The V and J genes are TRBV5-1 and TRBJ1-3; tentatively, D is TRBD1 (6 bases). Trimming took off 4 bases at V and 3 bases at J, with 11 bases between the two ends. The CDR3 covers 14 residues. In germline, CDR1 is SGHRS, CDR2 YFSETQ. The DNA for the CDR3 is TGCGCCAGCAGCCTACAGGGAGTTGGAAACACCATATATTTT. Protein sequence: CASSLQGVGNTIYF.

This rearrangement joins TRBV21-1 to TRBJ1-5; the D call TRBD1 from the table was never checked on the DNA. TRBV21-1 is a listed pseudogene. This CDR3 has 19 amino acids. This chain's CDR3 is CASSKAFGRDRGGGQPQHF. Here the CDR3 DNA reads TGTGCCAGCAGCAAAGCTTTCGGGCGGGACAGAGGGGGTGGGCAGCCCCAGCATTTT.

CDR3 in amino acids: CASSLQPEYGEVYGYTF. CDR3 DNA sequence: TGTGCCAGCAGCTTACAGCCAGAATACGGAGAAGTCTATGGCTACACCTTC. This sequence joins TRBV11-2 and TRBJ1-2, with D hard to call. This CDR3 has 17 residues. Trimming cost V 2 bases and J 4 bases, with 20 bases left between them. Germline CDR1 SGHAT, CDR2 FQNNGV.

This clone was counted once. The rearrangement links TRBV3-1 (or the pseudogene TRBV3-2) to TRBJ2-1; D is uncertain. V was clipped by 0 bases and J by 0 bases, with 6 bases between them. The CDR3 extends over 15 amino acids. Germline values: CDR1 LGHDT, CDR2 YNNKEL (reference sequence). The CDR3 is CASSQDANSYNEQFF. Written as DNA, the CDR3 is TGTGCCAGCAGCCAAGATGCTAACTCCTACAATGAGCAGTTCTTC.

This clone was seen just once. The chain joins TRBV12-3 or TRBV12-4 to TRBJ2-7; TRBD1 might be the D (6 bases). The CDR3 sequence is 13 residues long. The germline V and J ends were trimmed by 6 bases and 6 bases, with 15 bases remaining between them. DNA of the CDR3: TGTGCCAGCAGCCCGGCAGGGGCCACCGAGCAGTACTTC. This translates into CASSPAGATEQYF.

This chain joins TRBV6-5 and TRBJ2-2, with TRBD1 as a possible D gene (6 bases). The CDR3 contains 14 residues. Deletions cut 8 bases from V and 1 base from J, with 11 bases between. Germline V CDR1 and CDR2: MNHEY, SVGAGI. The CDR3 region is CASCRGGNTGELFF. CDR3 coding DNA: TGTGCCAGCTGCCGAGGGGGGAACACCGGGGAGCTGTTTTTT.

V and J are TRBV27 and TRBJ2-1; the match to TRBD2 covers 13 bases. The CDR3 extends over 18 amino acids. After removal of 5 bases from V and 7 bases from J, the junction contained 14 bases not matched to a gene. Germline V gives CDR1 MNHEY, CDR2 SMNVEV (reference sequence). The CDR3 loop reads CASSTFTSGRAVSNEQFF. DNA of the CDR3: TGTGCCAGCAGTACCTTTACTAGCGGGAGGGCCGTTTCAAATGAGCAGTTCTTC.